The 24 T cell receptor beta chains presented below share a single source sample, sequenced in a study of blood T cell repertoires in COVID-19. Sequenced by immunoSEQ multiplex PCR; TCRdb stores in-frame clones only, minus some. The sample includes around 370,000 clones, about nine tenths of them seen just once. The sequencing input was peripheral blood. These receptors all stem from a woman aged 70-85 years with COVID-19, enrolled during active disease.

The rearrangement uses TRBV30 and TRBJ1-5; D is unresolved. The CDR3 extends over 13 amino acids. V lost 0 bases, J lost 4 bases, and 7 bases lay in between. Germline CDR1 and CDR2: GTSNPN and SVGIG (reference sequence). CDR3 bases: TGTGCCTGGAGTGTAAGGACTAATCAGCCCCAGCATTTT. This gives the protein CAWSVRTNQPQHF.

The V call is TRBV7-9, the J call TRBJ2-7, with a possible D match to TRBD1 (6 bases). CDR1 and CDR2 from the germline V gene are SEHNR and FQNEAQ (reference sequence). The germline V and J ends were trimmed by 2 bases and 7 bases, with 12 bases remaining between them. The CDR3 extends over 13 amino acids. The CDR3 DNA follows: TGTGCCAGCAGCTTAACAGGGATTGGGGAGCAGTACTTC. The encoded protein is CASSLTGIGEQYF.

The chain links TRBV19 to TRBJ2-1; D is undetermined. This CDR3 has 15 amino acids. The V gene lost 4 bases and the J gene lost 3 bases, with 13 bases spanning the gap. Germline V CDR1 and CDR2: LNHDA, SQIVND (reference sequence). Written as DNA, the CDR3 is TGTGCCAGTAGTACCTCCGACAAACTCTACAATGAGCAGTTCTTC. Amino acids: CASSTSDKLYNEQFF.

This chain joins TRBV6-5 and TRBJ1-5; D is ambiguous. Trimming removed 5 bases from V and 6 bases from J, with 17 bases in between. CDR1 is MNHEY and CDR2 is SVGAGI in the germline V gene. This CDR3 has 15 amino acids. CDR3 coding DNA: TGTGCCAGCAGTCAAAAGGCAGGCCTGGGTCAGCCCCAGCATTTT. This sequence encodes CASSQKAGLGQPQHF.

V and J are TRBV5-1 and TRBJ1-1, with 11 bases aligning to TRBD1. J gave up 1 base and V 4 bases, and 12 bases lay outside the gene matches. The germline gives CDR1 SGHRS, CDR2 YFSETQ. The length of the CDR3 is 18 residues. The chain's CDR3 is CASSITGTGGVGNTEAFF. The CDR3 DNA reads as TGCGCCAGCAGCATAACCGGGACAGGGGGTGTCGGGAACACTGAAGCTTTCTTT.

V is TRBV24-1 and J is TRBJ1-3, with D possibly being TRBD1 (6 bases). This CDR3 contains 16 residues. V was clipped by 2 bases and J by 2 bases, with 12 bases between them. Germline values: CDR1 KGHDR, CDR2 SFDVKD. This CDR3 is CATSDSGEGAGNTIYF. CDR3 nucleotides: TGTGCCACCAGTGATTCTGGAGAGGGGGCTGGAAACACCATATATTTT.

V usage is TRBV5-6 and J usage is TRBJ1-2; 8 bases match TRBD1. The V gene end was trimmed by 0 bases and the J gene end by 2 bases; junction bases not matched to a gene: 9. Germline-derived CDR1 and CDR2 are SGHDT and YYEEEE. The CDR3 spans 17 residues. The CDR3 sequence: CASSLEEGQAPNYGYTF. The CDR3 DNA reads TGTGCCAGCAGCTTGGAAGAGGGACAGGCGCCGAACTATGGCTACACCTTC.

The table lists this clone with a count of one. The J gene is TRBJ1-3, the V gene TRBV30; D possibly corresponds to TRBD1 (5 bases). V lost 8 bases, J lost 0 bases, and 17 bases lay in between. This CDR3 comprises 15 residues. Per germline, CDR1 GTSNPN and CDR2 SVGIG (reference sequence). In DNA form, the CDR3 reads TGTGCCGGTACCGGGACTCCCGACTCTGGAAACACCATATATTTT. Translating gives CAGTGTPDSGNTIYF. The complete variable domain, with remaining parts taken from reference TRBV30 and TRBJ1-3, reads SQTIHQWPATLVQPVGSPLSLECTVEGTSNPNLYWYRQAAGRGLQLLFYSVGIGQISSEVPQNLSASRPQDRQFILSSKKLLLSDSGFYLCAGTGTPDSGNTIYFGEGSWLTVV.

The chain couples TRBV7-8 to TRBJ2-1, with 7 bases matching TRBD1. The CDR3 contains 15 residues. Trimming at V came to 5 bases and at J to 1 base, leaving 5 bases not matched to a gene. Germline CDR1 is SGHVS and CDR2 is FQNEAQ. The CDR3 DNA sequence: TGTGCCAGCAGCCGAGACAGGGCGTCCTACAATGAGCAGTTCTTC. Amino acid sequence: CASSRDRASYNEQFF.

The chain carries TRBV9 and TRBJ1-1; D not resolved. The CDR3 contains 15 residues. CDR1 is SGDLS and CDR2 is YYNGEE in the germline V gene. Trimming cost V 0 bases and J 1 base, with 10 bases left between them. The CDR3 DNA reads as TGTGCCAGCAGCGTAGAGCCGGGTTCGAACACTGAAGCTTTCTTT. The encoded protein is CASSVEPGSNTEAFF. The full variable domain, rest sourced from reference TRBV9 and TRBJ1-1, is DSGVTQTPKHLITATGQRVTLRCSPRSGDLSVYWYQQSLDQGLQFLIQYYNGEERAKGNILERFSAQQFPDLHSELNLSSLELGDSALYFCASSVEPGSNTEAFFGQGTRLTVV.

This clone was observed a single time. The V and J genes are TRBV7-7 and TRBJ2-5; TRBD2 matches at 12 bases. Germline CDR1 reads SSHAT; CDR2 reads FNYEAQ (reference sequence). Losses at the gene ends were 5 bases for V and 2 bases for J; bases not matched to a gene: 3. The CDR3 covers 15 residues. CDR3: CASSPGLAGQETQYF. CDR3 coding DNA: TGTGCCAGCAGCCCGGGACTAGCGGGTCAAGAGACCCAGTACTTC.

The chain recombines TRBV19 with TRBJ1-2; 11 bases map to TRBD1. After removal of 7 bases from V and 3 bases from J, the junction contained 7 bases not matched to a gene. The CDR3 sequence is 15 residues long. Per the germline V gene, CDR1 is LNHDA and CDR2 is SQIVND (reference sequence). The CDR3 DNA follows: TGTGCCAGTACCCCATGGGGACAGGGGGACTATGGCTACACCTTC. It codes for CASTPWGQGDYGYTF.

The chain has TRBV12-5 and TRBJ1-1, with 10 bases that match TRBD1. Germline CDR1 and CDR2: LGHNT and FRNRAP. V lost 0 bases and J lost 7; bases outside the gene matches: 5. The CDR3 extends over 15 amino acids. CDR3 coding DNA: TGTGCTAGTGGTTTGGTTGACAGGGGGCTTAATGAAGCTTTCTTT. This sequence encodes CASGLVDRGLNEAFF.

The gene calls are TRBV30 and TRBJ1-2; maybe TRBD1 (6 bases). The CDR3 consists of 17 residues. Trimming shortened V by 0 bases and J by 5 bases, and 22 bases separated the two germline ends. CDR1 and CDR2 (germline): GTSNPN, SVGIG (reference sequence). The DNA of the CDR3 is TGTGCCTGGAGTGTCGGAGACCTCCGCCCAAGGGGGTATGGCTACACCTTC. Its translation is CAWSVGDLRPRGYGYTF.

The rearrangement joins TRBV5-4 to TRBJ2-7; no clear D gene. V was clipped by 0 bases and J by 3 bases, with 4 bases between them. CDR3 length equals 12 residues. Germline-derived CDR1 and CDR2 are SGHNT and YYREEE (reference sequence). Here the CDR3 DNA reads TGTGCCAGCAGCTTGGACGGCTACGAGCAGTACTTC. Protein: CASSLDGYEQYF.

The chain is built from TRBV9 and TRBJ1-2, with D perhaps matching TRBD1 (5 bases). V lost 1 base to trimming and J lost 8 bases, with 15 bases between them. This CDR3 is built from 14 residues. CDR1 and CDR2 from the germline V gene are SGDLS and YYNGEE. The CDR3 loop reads CASSVQGSGGGYTF. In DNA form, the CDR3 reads TGTGCCAGCAGCGTACAGGGTTCGGGAGGCGGCTACACCTTC.

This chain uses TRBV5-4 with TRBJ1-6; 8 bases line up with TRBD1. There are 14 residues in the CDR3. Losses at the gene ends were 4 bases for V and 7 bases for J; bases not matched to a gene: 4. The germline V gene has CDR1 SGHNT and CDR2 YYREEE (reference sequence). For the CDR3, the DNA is TGTGCCAGCAGCATGGACAGGGAAAATTCACCCCTCCACTTT. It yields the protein CASSMDRENSPLHF.

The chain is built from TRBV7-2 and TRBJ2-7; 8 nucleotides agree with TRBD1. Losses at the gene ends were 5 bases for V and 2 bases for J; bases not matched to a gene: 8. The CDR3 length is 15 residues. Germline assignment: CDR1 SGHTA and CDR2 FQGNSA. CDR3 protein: CASSLDRGPPYEQYF. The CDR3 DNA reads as TGTGCCAGCAGCCTCGACAGGGGTCCTCCCTACGAGCAGTACTTC.

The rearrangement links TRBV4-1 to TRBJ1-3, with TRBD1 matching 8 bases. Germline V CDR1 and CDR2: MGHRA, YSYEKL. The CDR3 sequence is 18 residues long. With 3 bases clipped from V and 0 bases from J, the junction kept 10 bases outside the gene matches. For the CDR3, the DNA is TGCGCCAGCAGCCAGGGACAGGTAATCTCCAGCTCTGGAAACACCATATATTTT. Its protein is CASSQGQVISSSGNTIYF.

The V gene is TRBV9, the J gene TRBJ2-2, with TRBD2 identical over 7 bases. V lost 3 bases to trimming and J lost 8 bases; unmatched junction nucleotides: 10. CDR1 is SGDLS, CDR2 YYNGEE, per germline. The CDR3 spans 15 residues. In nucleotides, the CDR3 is TGTGCCAGCAGCGGCGGACTAGAAGCCATTGGGGAGCTGTTTTTT. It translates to CASSGGLEAIGELFF.

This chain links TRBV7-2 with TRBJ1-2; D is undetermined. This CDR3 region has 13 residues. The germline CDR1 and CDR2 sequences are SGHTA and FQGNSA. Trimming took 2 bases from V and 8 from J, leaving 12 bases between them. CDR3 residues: CASSLTGFEGYTF. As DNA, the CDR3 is TGTGCCAGCAGCTTAACCGGTTTTGAGGGCTACACCTTC.

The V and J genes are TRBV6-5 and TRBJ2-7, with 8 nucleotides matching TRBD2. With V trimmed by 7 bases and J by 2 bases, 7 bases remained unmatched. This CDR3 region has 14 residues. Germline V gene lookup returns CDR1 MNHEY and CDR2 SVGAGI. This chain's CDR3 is CASIGGGSPYEQYF. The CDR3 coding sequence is TGTGCCAGCATCGGGGGGGGGAGCCCCTACGAGCAGTACTTC.

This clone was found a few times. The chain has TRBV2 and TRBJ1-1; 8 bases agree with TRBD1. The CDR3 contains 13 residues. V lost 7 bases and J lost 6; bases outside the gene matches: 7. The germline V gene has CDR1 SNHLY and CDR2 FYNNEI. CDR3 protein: CASIPTGAAEAFF. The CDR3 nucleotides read TGTGCCAGCATCCCGACAGGGGCGGCTGAAGCTTTCTTT.

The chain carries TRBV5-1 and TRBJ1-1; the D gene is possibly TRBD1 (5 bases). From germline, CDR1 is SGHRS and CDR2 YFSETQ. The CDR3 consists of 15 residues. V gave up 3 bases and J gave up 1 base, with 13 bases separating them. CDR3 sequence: CASSSTVPANTEAFF. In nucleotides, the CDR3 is TGCGCCAGCAGCTCGACAGTGCCAGCGAACACTGAAGCTTTCTTT.